This TCR beta chain was observed in a study of CD8+CD57+ T cells in acquired aplastic anemia. Study information: Mean DNA quantity obtained from sorted CD4+ and CD8+ cells was 3 to 3.5 ug. Study observations and caveats: Between patients and controls, roughly 29 CD8+ CDR3 sequences were found in common. For CD8+ Simpson's diversity, patients and controls showed no significant difference.

Genomic DNA constituted the template upon which TCR beta VDJ and CDR3 profiling was performed. MiXCR, applied by TCRdb to the reads, yields one record per CDR3 protein. The sample lists 150,000 or so distinct CDR3 sequences, 52% occurring once. It was patients with CD8+CD57+ cell expansion by flow cytometry who were chosen for sequencing. This CDR3 region has 14 residues. Germline values: CDR1 SEHNR, CDR2 FQNEAQ (reference sequence). V lost 5 bases, J lost 4 bases, and 7 bases stayed unmatched. With regard to this clonotype: Its matching antigen is unknown.

The chain uses TRBV7-9 and TRBJ1-2; TRBD1 matches at 7 bases. Sequencing used sorted CD4+, CD8+, or CD8+CD57+ T cells (not recorded which) from PBMCs. The receptor was isolated from a human donor with aplastic anemia. CDR3 loop: CASSPRGDSYGYTF. Written as DNA, the CDR3 is TGTGCCAGCAGCCCCAGGGGGGACAGCTATGGCTACACCTTC.